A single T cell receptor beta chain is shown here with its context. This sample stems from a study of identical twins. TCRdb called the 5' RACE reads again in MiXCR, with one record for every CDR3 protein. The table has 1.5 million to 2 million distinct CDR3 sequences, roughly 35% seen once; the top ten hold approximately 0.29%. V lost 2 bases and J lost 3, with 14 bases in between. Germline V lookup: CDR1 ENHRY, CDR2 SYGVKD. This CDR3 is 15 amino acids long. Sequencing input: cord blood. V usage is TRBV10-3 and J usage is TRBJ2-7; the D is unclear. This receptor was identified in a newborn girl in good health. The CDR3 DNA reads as TGTGCCATCAGTGAGGGGCTAGAATCGGGCTACGAGCAGTACTTC. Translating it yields CAISEGLESGYEQYF.